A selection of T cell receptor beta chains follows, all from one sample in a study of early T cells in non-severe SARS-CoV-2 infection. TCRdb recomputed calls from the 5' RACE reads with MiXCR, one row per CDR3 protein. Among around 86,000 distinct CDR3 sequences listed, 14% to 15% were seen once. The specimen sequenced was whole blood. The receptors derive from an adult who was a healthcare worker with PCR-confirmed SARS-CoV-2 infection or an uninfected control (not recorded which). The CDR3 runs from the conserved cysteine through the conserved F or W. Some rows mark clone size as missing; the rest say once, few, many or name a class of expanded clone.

cdr3_aa: CASRLRSSSYNEQFF; v_call: TRBV3-1; j_call: TRBJ2-1; clone_size: few
cdr3_aa: CASSPPRGAGTEAFF; v_call: TRBV18; j_call: TRBJ1-1; clone_size: few
cdr3_aa: CASSLELMSNTEAFF; v_call: TRBV11-2; j_call: TRBJ1-1; clone_size: NA
cdr3_aa: CTSSFRGRSNTDTQYF; v_call: TRBV5-4; j_call: TRBJ2-3; clone_size: NA
cdr3_aa: CASRPDRGGTDTQYF; v_call: TRBV11-2; j_call: TRBJ2-3; clone_size: few
cdr3_aa: CASSFSMAMNTEAFF; v_call: TRBV28; j_call: TRBJ1-1; clone_size: NA
cdr3_aa: CAIREDRGKNIQYF; v_call: TRBV10-3; j_call: TRBJ2-4; clone_size: NA
cdr3_aa: CASSPNGGWDTQYF; v_call: TRBV11-3; j_call: TRBJ2-3; clone_size: few
cdr3_aa: CASSLTPQNTGELFF; v_call: TRBV7-9; j_call: TRBJ2-2; clone_size: few
cdr3_aa: CASSQAPGGPSYNEQFF; v_call: TRBV4-1; j_call: TRBJ2-1; clone_size: few
cdr3_aa: CSARKAGTGANTEAFF; v_call: TRBV20-1; j_call: TRBJ1-1; clone_size: NA
cdr3_aa: CSVGDREAFF; v_call: TRBV29-1; j_call: TRBJ1-1; clone_size: NA
cdr3_aa: CASSQGIRDRPGSGYTF; v_call: TRBV3-1; j_call: TRBJ1-2; clone_size: few
cdr3_aa: CASSVGGNTIYF; v_call: TRBV9; j_call: TRBJ1-3; clone_size: few
cdr3_aa: CASSHSGMQPSLAEAFF; v_call: TRBV14; j_call: TRBJ1-1; clone_size: few
cdr3_aa: CASSPWTGQGAGELFF; v_call: TRBV11-2; j_call: TRBJ2-2; clone_size: few
cdr3_aa: CASSSPTGQGTGELFF; v_call: TRBV27; j_call: TRBJ2-2; clone_size: few
cdr3_aa: CASSPIRWGPGTDTQYF; v_call: TRBV7-9; j_call: TRBJ2-3; clone_size: many
cdr3_aa: CASRWDIQYF; v_call: TRBV6-2/TRBV6-3; j_call: TRBJ2-4; clone_size: NA
cdr3_aa: CASSRRQGLYGYTF; v_call: TRBV7-8; j_call: TRBJ1-2; clone_size: NA